The rows below give T cell receptor beta chains drawn from one sample of a study of OX40 agonist ivuxolimab in advanced cancers. Profiling relied on immunoSEQ multiplex PCR, and the TCRdb table lists in-frame clones only, not all of them. The sample contains 65,000 to 100,000 clones, around 92% of which appear only once. Specimen: CD4+ or CD8+ T cells sorted from blood, collected in a trial of the OX40 agonist ivuxolimab. The origin of the receptors is an adult with an advanced solid tumor such as melanoma, head and neck, liver or kidney cancer. Both conserved end residues are part of each CDR3. The D gene is left open where the match is weak. A row's size may be missing; if present it is once, few, many or a size class.

-	TRBV7-3	TRBJ2-3	-	CASSSGHTSTDTQYF	TGTGCCAGCAGCTCCGGACATACGAGCACAGATACGCAGTATTTT
-	TRBV6-6	TRBJ1-3	-	CASRRTREVSTIYF	TGTGCCAGCAGAAGAACGAGGGAAGTAAGCACCATATATTTT
TRBD1	TRBV6-6	TRBJ1-2	-	CASSWTGGQANYGYTF	TGTGCCAGCAGTTGGACAGGGGGCCAAGCTAACTATGGCTACACCTTC
-	TRBV2	TRBJ1-4	-	CASSSPTATNEKLFF	TGTGCCAGCAGTTCCCCGACAGCAACTAATGAAAAACTGTTTTTT
-	TRBV6-5	TRBJ1-2	-	CASRSSTGAAAF	TGTGCCAGCAGATCCTCGACAGGAGCAGCGGCCTTC
TRBD1	TRBV19	TRBJ2-5	-	CASSSGQGRSETQYF	TGTGCCAGTAGTAGCGGACAGGGACGTTCGGAGACCCAGTACTTC
TRBD1	TRBV5-6	TRBJ1-4	-	CASSSGQNEKLFF	TGTGCCAGCAGTTCGGGACAGAATGAAAAACTGTTTTTT
TRBD1	TRBV6-6	TRBJ1-1	-	CASREGQGPTEAFF	TGTGCCAGCAGAGAGGGACAGGGACCCACTGAAGCTTTCTTT
-	TRBV12-5	TRBJ2-5	-	CASGLFPEGKTQYF	TGTGCTAGTGGTTTATTTCCGGAGGGAAAGACCCAGTACTTC
TRBD1	TRBV6-5	TRBJ1-2	-	CASSSSGTGSYGYTF	TGTGCCAGCAGTTCTTCCGGGACAGGGAGCTATGGCTACACCTTC
TRBD1	TRBV5-1	TRBJ2-5	-	CASSSTGGYRETQYF	TGCGCCAGCAGCTCGACAGGGGGCTATCGGGAGACCCAGTACTTC
TRBD1	TRBV28	TRBJ2-7	-	CASNRSGTGQYF	TGTGCCAGCAATCGATCCGGGACAGGGCAGTACTTC
TRBD1	TRBV29-1	TRBJ1-2	once	CSVSGTGTSGYTF	TGCAGCGTTTCCGGGACAGGGACCTCTGGCTACACCTTC
TRBD1	TRBV7-8	TRBJ1-5	few	CASSPDRVHQPQHF	TGTGCCAGCAGCCCCGACAGGGTTCATCAGCCCCAGCATTTT
TRBD1	TRBV6-1	TRBJ1-2	-	CASSESVTGGFRGYTF	TGTGCCAGCAGTGAATCCGTTACAGGGGGCTTTCGTGGCTACACCTTC
-	TRBV6-5	TRBJ2-3	-	CASRLGARGPDTQYF	TGTGCCAGCAGACTCGGGGCTAGAGGTCCAGATACGCAGTATTTT
-	TRBV4-2	TRBJ2-7	-	CASSQALGGGAYEQYF	TGTGCCAGCAGCCAAGCCCTAGGGGGAGGGGCCTACGAGCAGTACTTC
-	TRBV5-1	TRBJ1-4	few	CASSLQGGRNEKLFF	TGCGCCAGCAGCTTACAGGGCGGGAGGAATGAAAAACTGTTTTTT
TRBD2	TRBV4-1	TRBJ2-2	-	CASSLPPGLAGVPGELFF	TGCGCCAGCAGCCTTCCACCGGGACTAGCGGGAGTTCCCGGGGAGCTGTTTTTT
-	TRBV30	TRBJ1-2	-	CAWSSPGQQNYGYTF	TGTGCCTGGAGTTCCCCCGGACAGCAAAACTATGGCTACACCTTC
TRBD2	TRBV11-2	TRBJ2-3	-	CASSLTRRGGADTQYF	TGTGCCAGCAGCTTAACTAGAAGGGGAGGGGCAGATACGCAGTATTTT
-	TRBV7-2	TRBJ2-1	-	CASSLATYNEQFF	TGTGCCAGCAGCTTAGCGACCTACAATGAGCAGTTCTTC
TRBD1	TRBV12-5	TRBJ2-5	-	CASGPHRGARGQETQYF	TGTGCTAGTGGTCCCCACCGAGGAGCGAGGGGGCAGGAGACCCAGTACTTC
-	TRBV7-2	TRBJ2-7	-	CASSDRGGAYEQYF	TGTGCCAGCAGCGATCGTGGCGGGGCCTACGAGCAGTACTTC
TRBD1	TRBV28	TRBJ1-2	once	CASSPPGTGTYRYTF	TGTGCCAGCAGCCCCCCGGGGACAGGGACCTATCGCTACACCTTC
-	TRBV5-1	TRBJ2-6	-	CASGKTRGGGANVLTF	TGCGCCAGCGGAAAAACAAGGGGTGGTGGGGCCAACGTCCTGACTTTC
-	TRBV7-8	TRBJ1-4	-	CASSQRGVEEKLFF	TGTGCCAGCAGCCAAAGAGGGGTAGAGGAAAAACTGTTTTTT
-	TRBV11-2	TRBJ2-3	-	CASSPSSLSTDTQYF	TGTGCCAGCAGCCCTTCGTCACTGTCCACAGATACGCAGTATTTT
-	TRBV10-3	TRBJ2-2	-	CAIRGNIGELFF	TGTGCCATCAGGGGAAATATCGGGGAGCTGTTTTTT
TRBD1	TRBV15	TRBJ1-2	-	CATSRDGQGSLNGYTF	TGTGCCACCAGCAGAGATGGACAGGGAAGTCTGAATGGCTACACCTTC